The subject of this entry is one TCR beta chain. What it binds is unknown. A J-beta primer mix and a sample-barcoded 5' primer were used in a second PCR of roughly 6 to 11 cycles. TCRdb processed the 5' RACE reads anew with MiXCR; each CDR3 protein has one entry. Here the sample spans just under 900,000 distinct CDR3 sequences, 29% being singletons. These data belong to a study of blood T cells in healthy people across ages. Regarding the study as a whole: Higher diversity and more naive CD4+ cells were features of long-lived donors, compared to aged donors. Older age coincided with a roughly linear decline in TCR beta diversity per million T cells.

CDR3 length: 17 residues. PBMCs were isolated at a quantity of at least 7 million per sample. This chain links TRBV21-1 with TRBJ1-5; whether TRBD1, the table's D call, matches the DNA was not checked. The assigned J gene may be wrong: the sequence end matches TRBJ2-3 better. TRBV21-1 is a documented pseudogene. This clonotype was obtained from a woman of 80 years or more in good health. Source material: blood. CDR3 in DNA: TGTGCCAGCAGCACGGACAGGGGTTTTCTCCAGGTCCAGCCCCAGTATTTT. Its protein is CASSTDRGFLQVQPQYF.